This T cell receptor (beta chain) was observed in a study of T cell changes during pregnancy in multiple sclerosis. The CDR3 runs to 17 residues. Germline V gene sequence: CDR1 SGHTA, CDR2 FQGNSA. The ends lost 2 bases at V and 4 bases at J; junction bases unmatched: 10. Repertoires were generated with immunoSEQ multiplex PCR, while TCRdb's copy carries only in-frame clones and drops some. The sample shows around 35,000 clones, around 93% of them seen only once. This sequence joins TRBV7-2 and TRBJ2-2; 7 bases line up with TRBD2. Material: CD4+ T cells from peripheral blood mononuclear cells, obtained in the third trimester of pregnancy. The receptor was derived from a female donor in good health, enrolled as a control in a pregnancy study. The CDR3 nucleotides are TGTGCCAGCAGCTTACGGCGGGGGTCTTATGGCACCGGGGAGCTGTTTTTT. Protein: CASSLRRGSYGTGELFF.